Each of the 13 T cell receptor beta chains below was sequenced from the same sample in a study of T cell repertoires in cytomegalovirus infection. TCRdb used MiXCR to reprocess the reads, holding one entry per CDR3 protein. The sample holds about 740,000 distinct CDR3 sequences, 35% seen once. Specimen: PBMCs. The source of these receptors is a human donor in good health (CMV status not recorded). Some clones in this sample may be carry-over from other donors' samples.

The chain is built from TRBV29-1 and TRBJ1-3; D gene unclear. This CDR3 region has 12 residues. The germline V gene has CDR1 SQVTM and CDR2 ANQGSEA. V was cut by 2 bases and J by 4 bases, with 6 bases left in between. The CDR3 spells CSVEKGGNTIYF. The CDR3 DNA follows: TGCAGCGTTGAAAAAGGGGGAAACACCATATATTTT.

In the case of this clonotype: This may arise from a read error, as a much more abundant clone is one base away. V is TRBV7-8 and J is TRBJ2-7, with a tentative D call TRBD1 (6 bases). The CDR3 is 14 amino acids. Trimming pared 5 bases from V and 2 bases from J, leaving 13 bases between. Germline CDR1 and CDR2: SGHVS and FQNEAQ. The CDR3, as DNA: TGTGCCAGCAGCCCAGGGGACCCTACCTACGAGCAGTACTTC. Translated: CASSPGDPTYEQYF.

The sample holds many counts of this clonotype. This chain connects TRBV5-1 to TRBJ2-3; 7 positions match TRBD1. The length of the CDR3 is 15 residues. The germline V gene has CDR1 SGHRS and CDR2 YFSETQ. Losses at the gene ends were 5 bases for V and 4 bases for J; bases not matched to a gene: 10. This CDR3 is CASSPKTGNSDTQYF. Here the CDR3 DNA reads TGCGCCAGCAGTCCTAAGACAGGGAACTCAGATACGCAGTATTTT.

The chain employs TRBV28 and TRBJ2-1; D is perhaps TRBD2 (6 bases). Germline V gene data show CDR1 as MDHEN and CDR2 as SYDVKM. CDR3 size: 13 residues. Trimming pared 6 bases from V and 7 bases from J, leaving 13 bases between. CDR3 in amino acids: CASSFGGKNEQFF. The DNA for the CDR3 is TGTGCCAGCAGCTTCGGGGGTAAAAATGAGCAGTTCTTC.

This clonotype has just one count. This chain joins TRBV7-8 and TRBJ2-3; 8 nucleotides align to TRBD2. This CDR3 has 15 residues. Germline CDR1 is SGHVS and CDR2 is FQNEAQ. Germline trimming cut 5 bases from V and 14 bases from J; bases unmatched to any gene: 18. The CDR3 here is CASSPRLAITDTTYF. The CDR3 DNA is TGTGCCAGCAGCCCTCGACTAGCGATCACAGATACGACGTATTTT.

This clonotype was observed a few times. The chain carries TRBV27 and TRBJ2-7; D gene ambiguous. V shed 4 bases and J shed 0 bases, with 10 bases lying between them. CDR3 length equals 14 residues. CDR1 is MNHEY, CDR2 SMNVEV, per germline (reference sequence). The CDR3 DNA reads as TGTGCCAGCAGTTGGAGCCCGGGCTCCTACGAGCAGTACTTC. This encodes CASSWSPGSYEQYF.

There are many counts of this clonotype. This rearrangement joins TRBV6-5 to TRBJ2-7; D remains unclear. The germline V gene has CDR1 MNHEY and CDR2 SVGAGI. Between the trimmed V and J ends, which lost 2 bases and 2 bases, there was a span of 7 bases. This CDR3 is built from 13 residues. The CDR3 DNA reads as TGTGCCAGCAGTTACGGCGGCACCTACGAGCAGTACTTC. Protein: CASSYGGTYEQYF.

The chain couples TRBV9 to TRBJ2-1; a possible D gene is TRBD1 (6 bases). Trimming shortened V by 1 base and J by 10 bases, and 18 bases separated the two germline ends. The CDR3 has 15 amino acids. The V gene's germline CDR1 is SGDLS and CDR2 YYNGEE. CDR3 in amino acids: CASSVSTGRTKEQFF. The DNA for the CDR3 is TGTGCCAGCAGCGTATCGACAGGCCGCACAAAGGAGCAGTTCTTC.

The sample holds a few counts of this clonotype. The chain links TRBV6-6 to TRBJ1-1; D gene unclear. The CDR3 covers 15 residues. The V end was cut by 0 bases, the J end by 0 bases, with 8 bases between. Per the germline V gene, CDR1 is MNHNY and CDR2 is SVGAGI (reference sequence). The CDR3 region is CASSYSHSMNTEAFF. The DNA for the CDR3 is TGTGCCAGCAGTTACTCGCACAGTATGAACACTGAAGCTTTCTTT.

Regarding this clonotype: A read error may explain this, as a much larger clone is one base away. V gene TRBV7-2 combines with J gene TRBJ2-7; a weak D match, TRBD1 (6 bases). The CDR3 length is 13 residues. Per the germline V gene, CDR1 is SGHTA and CDR2 is FQGNSA. The CDR3 spells CASSYDRNYEHYF. For the CDR3, the DNA is TGTGCCAGCAGCTATGACAGGAACTACGAGCATTACTTC. Using reference TRBV7-2 and TRBJ2-7 for the parts outside the CDR3, the full variable domain is GAGVSQSPSNKVTEKGKDVELRCDPISGHTALYWYRQSLGQGLEFLIYFQGNSAPDKSGLPSDRFSAERTGGSVSTLTIQRTQQEDSAVYLCASSYDRNYEHYFGPGTRLTVT.

The chain has TRBV7-2 and TRBJ2-3; D gene uncertain. V gave up 5 bases and J gave up 1 base, with 13 bases separating them. Germline V gives CDR1 SGHTA, CDR2 FQGNSA. CDR3 size: 15 residues. As DNA, the CDR3 is TGTGCCAGCAGCAAAAGCCCGGACGGCACAGATACGCAGTATTTT. Amino acids: CASSKSPDGTDTQYF.

The CDR3 nucleotides read TGTGCCAGGCCGGGACAAAAGGATTCACCCCTCCACTTT. This sequence encodes CARPGQKDSPLHF. The V gene is TRBV6-2 or TRBV6-3, the J gene TRBJ1-6; weak D call: TRBD1 (6 bases). The CDR3 totals 13 residues. V was trimmed by 9 bases and J by 8 bases, leaving 14 bases between them. Per the germline V gene, CDR1 is MNHEY and CDR2 is SVGEGT.

In this sample, this clonotype turned up many times. V and J are TRBV7-6 and TRBJ1-3; D is ambiguous. Germline CDR1 is SGHVS and CDR2 is FNYEAQ. The CDR3 spans 16 residues. The V and J ends lost 5 bases and 0 bases respectively, with 14 bases between them. CDR3 nucleotide sequence: TGTGCCAGCAGCCCGAGCGGCGTACCCTCTGGAAACACCATATATTTT. Protein: CASSPSGVPSGNTIYF.